These 25 T cell receptor beta chains originate from one sample sequenced in a study of T cell responses to AZD1222 COVID-19 vaccine. Sequenced by immunoSEQ multiplex PCR; TCRdb stores in-frame clones only, minus some. The data contain over 150,000 clones, over 75% of them singletons. The sample in question was peripheral blood, obtained on day 0 of AZD1222 vaccination. Every receptor here comes from an adult in good health.

The chain carries TRBV6-2 or TRBV6-3 and TRBJ1-3; no clear D. CDR3 length: 17 residues. The ends were cut back, 2 bases at V and 0 bases at J, with 14 bases in the middle. The germline gives CDR1 MNHEY, CDR2 SVGEGT. The CDR3: CASSYHGPGSSGNTIYF. The DNA of the CDR3 is TGTGCCAGCAGTTACCACGGACCGGGAAGCTCTGGAAACACCATATATTTT.

The chain uses TRBV3-1 (or the pseudogene TRBV3-2) and TRBJ2-5, with D maybe TRBD2 (5 bases). Germline V CDR1 and CDR2: LGHDT, YNNKEL (reference sequence). The V gene lost 0 bases and the J gene lost 5 bases, with 10 bases spanning the gap. The CDR3 is 14 residues long. The CDR3 DNA sequence: TGTGCCAGCAGCCAAGATCCGGGGTCCGAGACCCAGTACTTC. This translates into CASSQDPGSETQYF.

The V and J genes are TRBV5-3 and TRBJ1-2; TRBD1 matches 7 bases. TRBV5-3 is an ORF for which the function is uncertain. V lost 0 bases, J lost 2 bases, and 4 bases stayed unmatched. CDR3 size: 15 residues. In DNA, the CDR3 is TGTGCCAGAAGCTTGGCGGAGGGGGCAAACTATGGCTACACCTTC. Translation gives CARSLAEGANYGYTF.

In this sample, this clone turned up once. The chain carries TRBV28 and TRBJ1-4; perhaps TRBD1 as D (5 bases). The CDR3 is made up of 14 amino acids. V was trimmed by 5 bases and J by 6 bases, leaving 13 bases between them. The germline V gene has CDR1 MDHEN and CDR2 SYDVKM. The CDR3 DNA sequence: TGTGCCAGCAGTGACGGCCAGGGTCATGAAAAACTGTTTTTT. Translation gives CASSDGQGHEKLFF.

J is TRBJ1-6 and V is TRBV19; 7 positions agree with TRBD1. J lost 10 bases, V lost 10 bases, and 13 bases had no gene match. The CDR3 has 14 amino acids. Per the germline V gene, CDR1 is LNHDA and CDR2 is SQIVND (reference sequence). Here the CDR3 DNA reads TGTGCCACTAGGGACAGAGAAGAGTTCTCACCCCTCCACTTT. As protein: CATRDREEFSPLHF.

This chain links TRBV29-1 with TRBJ1-1; no reliable D call. CDR1 SQVTM and CDR2 ANQGSEA come from the germline V gene. CDR3 length equals 13 residues. Trimming removed 6 bases from V and 4 bases from J, with 15 bases in between. The CDR3 protein is CSVQPKKGTEAFF. The DNA of the CDR3 is TGCAGCGTACAACCCAAGAAGGGCACTGAAGCTTTCTTT.

The rearrangement uses TRBV3-1 (or the pseudogene TRBV3-2) and TRBJ2-7, with D perhaps matching TRBD1 or TRBD2 (5 bases each). Germline CDR1 and CDR2: LGHDT and YNNKEL (reference sequence). The CDR3 is made up of 16 amino acids. Trimming stripped 3 bases from V and 6 bases from J, with 21 bases between. The CDR3 coding sequence is TGTGCCAGCAGCCAGGGGACCTATCTGCCCGTAATCGAGCAGTACTTC. Translating it yields CASSQGTYLPVIEQYF.

The CDR3 reads CASSQGQGADTEAFF. The CDR3 region has the DNA TGTGCCAGCTCCCAAGGACAGGGGGCTGACACTGAAGCTTTCTTT. The chain uses TRBV18 and TRBJ1-1, with 11 bases that match TRBD1. V lost 6 bases and J lost 3; bases outside the gene matches: 6. Germline CDR1 KGHSH, CDR2 LQKENI. The CDR3 is made up of 15 amino acids.

The chain uses TRBV4-1 and TRBJ1-2, with D perhaps matching TRBD1 (5 bases). The CDR3 spans 18 residues. Trimming removed 0 bases from V and 3 bases from J, with 20 bases in between. Germline V gives CDR1 MGHRA, CDR2 YSYEKL. The CDR3 DNA reads as TGCGCCAGCAGCCAAGATCCGAGGTTTGGGTTGGGGGACTATGGCTACACCTTC. Amino acids: CASSQDPRFGLGDYGYTF.

This chain uses TRBV28 with TRBJ1-3; D is perhaps TRBD1 (5 bases). CDR1 MDHEN and CDR2 SYDVKM come from the germline V gene. The V gene lost 2 bases and the J gene lost 4 bases, with 9 bases spanning the gap. The CDR3 contains 14 residues. The CDR3 DNA reads TGTGCCAGCAGTTTACGACAGACGGGAAACACCATATATTTT. Translation gives CASSLRQTGNTIYF. The entire variable domain, with the rest obtained from reference TRBV28 and TRBJ1-3, is as follows: DVKVTQSSRYLVKRTGEKVFLECVQDMDHENMFWYRQDPGLGLRLIYFSYDVKMKEKGDIPEGYSVSREKKERFSLILESASTNQTSMYLCASSLRQTGNTIYFGEGSWLTVV.

This clone was recorded once. The chain uses TRBV7-2 and TRBJ1-2; D unclear. Per germline, CDR1 SGHTA and CDR2 FQGNSA. Trimming left V 1 base short and J 8 bases short, with 11 bases between. The CDR3 sequence is 13 residues long. The DNA of the CDR3 is TGTGCCAGCAGCTTAGTACAAGATGGGGGCTACACCTTC. Amino acids: CASSLVQDGGYTF.

CDR3 sequence reads: CASRSGGYGYTF. The CDR3 region has the DNA TGTGCCAGCAGATCCGGGGGCTATGGCTACACCTTC. The V and J genes are TRBV27 and TRBJ1-2, with D perhaps matching TRBD1 (5 bases). Trimming stripped 6 bases from V and 4 bases from J, with 9 bases between. This CDR3 region has 12 residues. In germline, CDR1 is MNHEY, CDR2 SMNVEV (reference sequence).

This chain links TRBV4-3 with TRBJ2-6; 7 positions match TRBD1. Germline V lookup: CDR1 LGHNA, CDR2 YSLEER. CDR3 length equals 16 residues. Trimming cost V 1 base and J 4 bases; bases outside gene matches: 4. CDR3 DNA sequence: TGCGCCAGCAGCCAAGTGACAGGGTCCGGGGCCAACGTCCTGACTTTC. Amino acids: CASSQVTGSGANVLTF.

The V gene is TRBV28, the J gene TRBJ2-1; no clear D gene. This CDR3 has 15 residues. Germline-derived CDR1 and CDR2 are MDHEN and SYDVKM. Trimming pared 4 bases from V and 4 bases from J, leaving 14 bases between. CDR3 residues: CASSSGPLGYNEQFF. CDR3 DNA: TGTGCCAGCAGTTCAGGCCCTCTCGGTTACAATGAGCAGTTCTTC.

This chain connects TRBV7-8 to TRBJ1-4; D might be TRBD1 (6 bases). The germline CDR1 and CDR2 sequences are SGHVS and FQNEAQ. This CDR3 is built from 20 residues. Deletions cut 5 bases from V and 0 bases from J, with 25 bases between. The CDR3, as DNA: TGTGCCAGCAGCCCCGGGGGGGGGCGGGGTTTTGGAGCAACTAATGAAAAACTGTTTTTT. It is translated as CASSPGGGRGFGATNEKLFF.

The chain carries TRBV6-1 and TRBJ2-1, with 11 nucleotides matching TRBD2. Germline V CDR1 and CDR2: MNHNS, SASEGT. The CDR3 is 16 amino acids. J gave up 9 bases and V 4 bases, and 11 bases lay outside the gene matches. CDR3 in DNA: TGTGCCAGCAGTGGCCCGCCCGGGACTAGCGGCGGTGAGCAGTTCTTC. It is translated as CASSGPPGTSGGEQFF.

The chain employs TRBV5-1 and TRBJ2-5, with D possibly being TRBD1 (6 bases). This CDR3 is 14 amino acids long. Germline V gene data show CDR1 as SGHRS and CDR2 as YFSETQ. V was shortened by 0 bases and J by 1 base, with 7 bases between the two germline ends. DNA of the CDR3: TGCGCCAGCAGCTTGGGGACAGTCCAAGAGACCCAGTACTTC. It codes for CASSLGTVQETQYF.

The genes are TRBV4-1 and TRBJ1-4; D possibly corresponds to TRBD1 (6 bases). Trimming pared 8 bases from V and 8 bases from J, leaving 21 bases between. The CDR3 is 15 residues long. Germline lookup yields CDR1 MGHRA and CDR2 YSYEKL. The CDR3 sequence is CASGLQGKGREKLFF. The CDR3 DNA sequence: TGCGCCAGCGGTTTACAGGGAAAGGGGAGGGAAAAACTGTTTTTT.

CDR3 coding DNA: TGTGCCAGCAGTCAATCGGGGGAGAGTCGAGGCTACACCTTC. Translation gives CASSQSGESRGYTF. V gene TRBV6-5 combines with J gene TRBJ1-2; D is possibly TRBD1 (5 bases). The germline CDR1 and CDR2 sequences are MNHEY and SVGAGI. The CDR3 extends over 14 amino acids. V shed 5 bases and J shed 8 bases, with 18 bases lying between them.

This chain connects TRBV11-2 to TRBJ2-4; no reliable D call. CDR3 length equals 16 residues. The V gene lost 1 base and the J gene lost 6 bases, with 16 bases spanning the gap. Germline V gene data show CDR1 as SGHAT and CDR2 as FQNNGV. The CDR3 loop is CASSLVPSRHGNIQYF. CDR3 coding DNA: TGTGCCAGCAGCTTAGTTCCCAGCCGCCACGGAAACATTCAGTACTTC.

The rearrangement uses TRBV29-1 and TRBJ1-1, with a weak D call TRBD1 (5 bases). The V end was cut by 5 bases, the J end by 1 base, with 8 bases between. The CDR3 has 12 residues. Per germline, CDR1 SQVTM and CDR2 ANQGSEA. This CDR3 reads CSVRQSNTEAFF. The DNA for the CDR3 is TGCAGCGTTAGACAGTCGAACACTGAAGCTTTCTTT.

The J gene is TRBJ1-5, the V gene TRBV18; the D gene is possibly TRBD1 (5 bases). Trimming shortened V by 2 bases and J by 5 bases, and 19 bases separated the two germline ends. CDR1 and CDR2 (germline): KGHSH, LQKENI. The CDR3 spans 17 residues. CDR3 sequence: CASSPSMTAWRDQPQHF. The CDR3 nucleotides read TGTGCCAGCTCACCATCGATGACAGCCTGGAGGGATCAGCCCCAGCATTTT. Full variable domain (missing parts from reference TRBV18 and TRBJ1-5): NAGVMQNPRHLVRRRGQEARLRCSPMKGHSHVYWYRQLPEEGLKFMVYLQKENIIDESGMPKERFSAEFPKEGPSILRIQQVVRGDSAAYFCASSPSMTAWRDQPQHFGDGTRLSIL.

DNA of the CDR3: TGTGCCTGGGCCGGGACCGCAATGAGCACTGAAGCTTTCTTT. Translating gives CAWAGTAMSTEAFF. This chain joins TRBV30 and TRBJ1-1; possible D gene TRBD1, 5 bases. The CDR3 covers 14 residues. Germline V gene lookup returns CDR1 GTSNPN and CDR2 SVGIG (reference sequence). V was trimmed by 5 bases and J by 4 bases, leaving 17 bases between them.

This clone was seen only once. The chain recombines TRBV18 with TRBJ1-6, with 7 bases fitting TRBD1. The V and J ends lost 2 bases and 6 bases, in that order; junction bases with no gene match: 7. The germline CDR1 and CDR2 sequences are KGHSH and LQKENI. The CDR3 sequence is 16 residues long. The CDR3 sequence is CASSPNRGHTNSPLHF. CDR3 nucleotides: TGTGCCAGCTCACCAAACAGGGGCCACACTAATTCACCCCTCCACTTT.

This rearrangement joins TRBV4-3 to TRBJ2-6, with TRBD2 identical over 7 bases. The CDR3 is made up of 17 amino acids. V shed 4 bases and J 0 bases; nucleotides not matched to a gene: 6. Germline V gene sequence: CDR1 LGHNA, CDR2 YSLEER. The chain's CDR3 is CASSRSGSRSGANVLTF. CDR3 in DNA: TGCGCCAGCAGCCGTAGCGGGTCACGCTCTGGGGCCAACGTCCTGACTTTC.